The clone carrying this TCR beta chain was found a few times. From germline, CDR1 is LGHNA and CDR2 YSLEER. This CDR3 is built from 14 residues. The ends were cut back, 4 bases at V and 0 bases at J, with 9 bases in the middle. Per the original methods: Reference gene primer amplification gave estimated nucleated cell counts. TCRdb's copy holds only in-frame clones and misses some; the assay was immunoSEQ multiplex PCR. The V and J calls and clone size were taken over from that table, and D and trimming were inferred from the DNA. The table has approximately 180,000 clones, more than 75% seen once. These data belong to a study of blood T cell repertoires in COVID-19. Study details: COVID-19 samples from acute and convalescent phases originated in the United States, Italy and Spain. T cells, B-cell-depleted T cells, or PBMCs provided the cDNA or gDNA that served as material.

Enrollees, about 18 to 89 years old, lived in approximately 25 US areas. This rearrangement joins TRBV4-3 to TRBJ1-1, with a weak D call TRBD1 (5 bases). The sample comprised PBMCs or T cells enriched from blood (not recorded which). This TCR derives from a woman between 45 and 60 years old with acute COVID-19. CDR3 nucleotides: TGCGCCAGCAGCCCAGGAGGGGTGAACACTGAAGCTTTCTTT. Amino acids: CASSPGGVNTEAFF.